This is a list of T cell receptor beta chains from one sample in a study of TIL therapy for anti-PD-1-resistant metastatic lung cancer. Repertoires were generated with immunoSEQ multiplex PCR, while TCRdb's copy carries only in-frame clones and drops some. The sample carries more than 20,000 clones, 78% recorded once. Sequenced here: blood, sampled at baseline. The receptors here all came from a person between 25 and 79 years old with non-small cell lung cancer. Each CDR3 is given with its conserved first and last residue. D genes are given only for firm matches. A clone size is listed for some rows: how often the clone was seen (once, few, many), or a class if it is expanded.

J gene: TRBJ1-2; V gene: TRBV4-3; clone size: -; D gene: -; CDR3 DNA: TGCGCCAGCAGCCAAGTGGGACAAACGGGGGGCTACACCTTC; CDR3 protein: CASSQVGQTGGYTF
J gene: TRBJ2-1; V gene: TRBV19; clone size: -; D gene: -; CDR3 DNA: TGTGCCAGTACTAATGCGGGGCACAATGAGCAGTTCTTC; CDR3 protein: CASTNAGHNEQFF
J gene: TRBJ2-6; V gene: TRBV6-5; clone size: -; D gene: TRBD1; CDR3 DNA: TGTGCCAGCAGTTTAGAGGGGGCGTCGGGGGCCAACGTCCTGACTTTC; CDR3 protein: CASSLEGASGANVLTF
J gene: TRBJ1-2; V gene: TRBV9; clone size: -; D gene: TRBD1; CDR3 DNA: TGTGCCAGCAGCGTAGGACAGGGAATACATGGCTACACCTTC; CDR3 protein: CASSVGQGIHGYTF
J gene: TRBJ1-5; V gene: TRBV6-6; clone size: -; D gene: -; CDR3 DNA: TGTGCCAGCAGTTACATGGGCGCTAGCAATCAGCCCCAGCATTTT; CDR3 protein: CASSYMGASNQPQHF
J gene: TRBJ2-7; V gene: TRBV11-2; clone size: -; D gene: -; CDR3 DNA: TGTGCCAGCAGCTTAGGTTCGTACGAGCAGTACTTC; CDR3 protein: CASSLGSYEQYF
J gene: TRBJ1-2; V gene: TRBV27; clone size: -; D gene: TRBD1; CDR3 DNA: TGTGCCAGCAGTACCACAGGGGGCTGGGGCTATGGCTACACCTTC; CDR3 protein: CASSTTGGWGYGYTF
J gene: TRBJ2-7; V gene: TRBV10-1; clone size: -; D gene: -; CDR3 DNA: TGCGCCAGCACCCCAAAGGGGGAGGCCGAGCAGTACTTC; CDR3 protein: CASTPKGEAEQYF
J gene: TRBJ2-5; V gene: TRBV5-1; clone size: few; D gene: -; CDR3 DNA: TGCGCCAGCAGCTTGGAAGCCCGACAGATCGAGACCCAGTACTTC; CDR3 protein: CASSLEARQIETQYF
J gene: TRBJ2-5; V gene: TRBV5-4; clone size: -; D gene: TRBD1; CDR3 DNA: TGTGCCAGCAGCCAACCGGGACAGGGAAAAGAGACCCAGTACTTC; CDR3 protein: CASSQPGQGKETQYF
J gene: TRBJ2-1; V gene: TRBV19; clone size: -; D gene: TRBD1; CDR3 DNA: TGTGCCAGTAGCATAGGACAGGGAACCTACAATGAGCAGTTCTTC; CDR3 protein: CASSIGQGTYNEQFF
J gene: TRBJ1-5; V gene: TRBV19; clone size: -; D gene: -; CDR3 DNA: TGTGCCAGTAGGCACGACAAGGGAAGCAATCAGCCCCAGCATTTT; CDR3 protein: CASRHDKGSNQPQHF
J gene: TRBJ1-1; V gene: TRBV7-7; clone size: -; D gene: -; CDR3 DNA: TGTGCTAGCAGCTTCAGGTCTGAGAACACTGAAGCTTTCTTT; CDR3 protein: CASSFRSENTEAFF
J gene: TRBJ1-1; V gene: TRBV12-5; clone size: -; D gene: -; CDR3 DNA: TGTGCTAGTGGTTTGCCCCCAGGTCGGCCTGAAGCTTTCTTT; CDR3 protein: CASGLPPGRPEAFF
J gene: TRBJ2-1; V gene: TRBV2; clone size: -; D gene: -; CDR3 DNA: TGTGCCAGCAGTGACTTCCTAAGTGAGCAGTTCTTC; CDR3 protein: CASSDFLSEQFF
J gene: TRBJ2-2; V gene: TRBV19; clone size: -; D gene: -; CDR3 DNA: TGTGCCAGTACCTCAGGGGGGGGCGCCGGGGAGCTGTTTTTT; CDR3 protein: CASTSGGGAGELFF
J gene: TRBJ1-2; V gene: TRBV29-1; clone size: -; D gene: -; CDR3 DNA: TGCAGCGCCCTCGACAGACTTACTAACTATGGCTACACCTTC; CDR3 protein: CSALDRLTNYGYTF
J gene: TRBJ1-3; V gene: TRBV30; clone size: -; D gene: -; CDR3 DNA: TGTGCCTGGACTGTAAGTGACAGGAGCTCTGGAAACACCATATATTTT; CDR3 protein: CAWTVSDRSSGNTIYF
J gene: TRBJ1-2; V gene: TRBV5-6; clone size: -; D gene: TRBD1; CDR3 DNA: TGTGCCAGCAGCCTGTGGGGGACAGTGGTTTACTATGGCTACACCTTC; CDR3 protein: CASSLWGTVVYYGYTF
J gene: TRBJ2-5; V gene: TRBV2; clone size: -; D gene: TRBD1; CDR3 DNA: TGTGCCAGCAGTGGCCAGGGGGAAGAGACCCAGTACTTC; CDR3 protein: CASSGQGEETQYF
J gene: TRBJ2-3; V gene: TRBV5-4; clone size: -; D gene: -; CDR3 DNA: TGTGCCAGCAGCCGCGGGGCAGCGGAGAGCACAGATACGCAGTATTTT; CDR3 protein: CASSRGAAESTDTQYF
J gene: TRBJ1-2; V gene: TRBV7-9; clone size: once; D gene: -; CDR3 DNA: TGTGCCAGCAGCTTAGGACCCCTCGGGGGTGGCTACACCTTC; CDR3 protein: CASSLGPLGGGYTF
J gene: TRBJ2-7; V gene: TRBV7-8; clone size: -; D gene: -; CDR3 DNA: TGTGCCAGCAGCTTAGCAGGGCCGATCTACGAGCAGTACTTC; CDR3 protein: CASSLAGPIYEQYF
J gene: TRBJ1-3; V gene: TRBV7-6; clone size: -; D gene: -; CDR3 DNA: TGTGCCAGCAGCCGAGAAATGGGGACCGCTGGAAACACCATATATTTT; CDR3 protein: CASSREMGTAGNTIYF
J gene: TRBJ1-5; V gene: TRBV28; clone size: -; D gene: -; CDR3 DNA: TGTGCCAGCAGTTATGGCCAGGCGTCGATCAATCAGCCCCAGCATTTT; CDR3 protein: CASSYGQASINQPQHF
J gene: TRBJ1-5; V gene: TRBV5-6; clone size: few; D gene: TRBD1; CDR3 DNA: TGTGCCAGCAGCTCCAGGGGGCGACCCCAGCATTTT; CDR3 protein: CASSSRGRPQHF
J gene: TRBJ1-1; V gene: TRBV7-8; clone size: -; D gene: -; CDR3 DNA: TGTGCCAGCAGCTCTCACACTGAAGCTTTCTTT; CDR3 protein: CASSSHTEAFF
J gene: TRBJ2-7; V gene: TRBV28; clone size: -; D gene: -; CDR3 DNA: TGTGCCAGCAGTTTGGGGAGACCCTACGAGCAGTACTTC; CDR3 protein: CASSLGRPYEQYF
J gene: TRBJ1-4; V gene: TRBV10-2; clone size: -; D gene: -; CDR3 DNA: TGCGCCAGCAGTGATATAAGAGGAACGGCTGAAAAACTGTTTTTT; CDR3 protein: CASSDIRGTAEKLFF
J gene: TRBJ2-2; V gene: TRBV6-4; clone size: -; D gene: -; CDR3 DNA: TGTGCCAGCAGTGACTCGGGGTTCACCGGGGAGCTGTTTTTT; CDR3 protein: CASSDSGFTGELFF
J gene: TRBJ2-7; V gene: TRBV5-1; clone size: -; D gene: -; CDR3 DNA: TGCGCCAGCAGCCTGGGATGGGGGCAGGGGCCCCTCGAGCAGTACTTC; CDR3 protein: CASSLGWGQGPLEQYF
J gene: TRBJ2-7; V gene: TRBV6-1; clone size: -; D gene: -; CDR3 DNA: TGTGCCAGCAGTGAAAAGGGACGGGGTTGGGAGCAGTACTTC; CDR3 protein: CASSEKGRGWEQYF
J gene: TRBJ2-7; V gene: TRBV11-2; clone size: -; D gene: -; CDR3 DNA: TGTGCCAGCAGCTTGGACAGAACCTACGAGCAGTACTTC; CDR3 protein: CASSLDRTYEQYF